The T cell receptor beta chain under discussion was sequenced for a study of T cell responses to AZD1222 COVID-19 vaccine. Germline V gene sequence: CDR1 SGDLS, CDR2 YYNGEE. The CDR3 length is 15 residues. V lost 0 bases and J lost 0, with 10 bases in between. TCRdb's table, derived via immunoSEQ multiplex PCR, lists solely in-frame clones and lacks some. The data hold some 130,000 clones, with 65% to 90% observed a single time. Notes on this clone: Its specificity is unknown.

Findings and caveats of the study: Across the whole spike, CD4 TCRs peaked at regions 160-218 and 743-854.

This receptor was identified in an adult in good health. Sequencing used peripheral blood, obtained on day 0 of AZD1222 vaccination. The V gene is TRBV9, the J gene TRBJ2-7; unclear D gene. The CDR3 reads CASSVGLGSSYEQYF. The CDR3, as DNA: TGTGCCAGCAGCGTAGGTCTAGGTAGCTCCTACGAGCAGTACTTC.